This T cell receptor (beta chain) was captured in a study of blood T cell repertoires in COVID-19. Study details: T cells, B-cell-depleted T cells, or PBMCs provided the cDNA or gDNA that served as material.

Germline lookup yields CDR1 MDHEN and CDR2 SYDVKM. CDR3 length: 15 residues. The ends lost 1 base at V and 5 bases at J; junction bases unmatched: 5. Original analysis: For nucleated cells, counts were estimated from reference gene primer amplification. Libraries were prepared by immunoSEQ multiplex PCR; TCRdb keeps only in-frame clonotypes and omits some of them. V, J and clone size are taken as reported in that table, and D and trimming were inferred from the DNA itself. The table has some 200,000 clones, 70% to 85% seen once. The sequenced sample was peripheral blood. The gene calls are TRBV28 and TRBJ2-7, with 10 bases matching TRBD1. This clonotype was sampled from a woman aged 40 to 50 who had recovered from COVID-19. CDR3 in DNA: TGTGCCAGCAGTTTATCGGGACAGGGGAGGGACGAGCAGTACTTC. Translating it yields CASSLSGQGRDEQYF.